This T cell receptor (beta chain) is from a study of blood T cell repertoires in COVID-19. Background on the study: Samples of COVID-19 (acute and convalescent) were obtained from the United States, Italy and Spain.

Germline V lookup: CDR1 SGHRS, CDR2 YFSETQ. The trim removed 4 bases at V and 1 base at J, leaving 3 bases unmatched. The CDR3 totals 15 residues. This clone was observed a few times. Assay used: immunoSEQ multiplex PCR; TCRdb lists only in-frame clones, some missing. The sample yields around 210,000 clones, roughly 75% seen once. Sequencing was done on a sample of peripheral blood. This receptor was identified in a woman in her seventies with acute or convalescent COVID-19. This chain joins TRBV5-1 and TRBJ1-1; TRBD1 agrees at 11 bases. Here the CDR3 reads CASSTGQGANTEAFF. The CDR3 DNA follows: TGCGCCAGCAGCACCGGACAGGGGGCGAACACTGAAGCTTTCTTT.